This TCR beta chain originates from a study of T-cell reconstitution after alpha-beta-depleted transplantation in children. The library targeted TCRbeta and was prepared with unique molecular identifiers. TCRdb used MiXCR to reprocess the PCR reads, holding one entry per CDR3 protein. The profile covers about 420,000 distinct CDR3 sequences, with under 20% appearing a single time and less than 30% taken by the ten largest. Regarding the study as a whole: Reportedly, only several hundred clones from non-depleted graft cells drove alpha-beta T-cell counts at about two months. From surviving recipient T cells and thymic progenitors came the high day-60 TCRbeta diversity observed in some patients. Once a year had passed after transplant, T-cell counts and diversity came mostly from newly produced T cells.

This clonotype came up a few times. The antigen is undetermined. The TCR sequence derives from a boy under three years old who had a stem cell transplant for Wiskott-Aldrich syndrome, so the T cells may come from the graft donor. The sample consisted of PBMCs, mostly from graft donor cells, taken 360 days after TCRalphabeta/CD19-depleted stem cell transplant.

The CDR3 nucleotides are TGCAGCGCCACGGTAGGGCGCGGGGGGAACAATGAGCAGTTCTTC. Residues: CSATVGRGGNNEQFF. This rearrangement joins TRBV29-1 to TRBJ2-1, with 8 bases that match TRBD2. The junction had 13 bases not matched to a gene; V was cut back by 7 bases and J by 5 bases. The CDR3 runs to 15 residues. From germline, CDR1 is SQVTM and CDR2 ANQGSEA.